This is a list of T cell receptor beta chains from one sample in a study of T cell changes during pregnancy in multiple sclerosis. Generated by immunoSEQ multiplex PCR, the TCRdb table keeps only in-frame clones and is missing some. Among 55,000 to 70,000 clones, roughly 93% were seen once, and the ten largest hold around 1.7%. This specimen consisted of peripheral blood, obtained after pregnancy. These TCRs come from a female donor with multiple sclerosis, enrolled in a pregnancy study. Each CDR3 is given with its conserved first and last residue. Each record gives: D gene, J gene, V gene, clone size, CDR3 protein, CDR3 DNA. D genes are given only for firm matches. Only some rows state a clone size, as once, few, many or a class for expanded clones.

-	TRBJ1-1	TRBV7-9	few	CASSLQGSDTEAFF	TGTGCCAGCAGTCTACAGGGATCGGACACTGAAGCTTTCTTT
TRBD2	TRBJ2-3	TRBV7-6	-	CASSLAPLSGSRTDTQYF	TGTGCCAGCAGCTTAGCTCCTCTTAGCGGGAGCCGCACAGATACGCAGTATTTT
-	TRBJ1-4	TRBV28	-	CASSTRLSGEKLFF	TGTGCCAGCAGTACCCGGCTAAGCGGTGAAAAACTGTTTTTT
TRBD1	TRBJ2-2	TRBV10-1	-	CASSPKTGTGAQNTGELFF	TGCGCCAGCAGCCCTAAGACCGGGACAGGGGCGCAGAACACCGGGGAGCTGTTTTTT
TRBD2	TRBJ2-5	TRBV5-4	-	CASSLAGGARRETQYF	TGTGCCAGCAGCTTGGCCGGGGGGGCGCGAAGAGAGACCCAGTACTTC
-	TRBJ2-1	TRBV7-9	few	CASSVGGGNEQFF	TGTGCCAGCAGCGTCGGGGGAGGCAATGAGCAGTTCTTC
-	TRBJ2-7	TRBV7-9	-	CASSFLGGFPYEQYF	TGTGCCAGCAGCTTCCTTGGGGGCTTTCCTTACGAGCAGTACTTC
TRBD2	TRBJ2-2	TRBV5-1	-	CASSLGGGNTGELFF	TGCGCCAGCAGTCTCGGCGGGGGTAACACCGGGGAGCTGTTTTTT
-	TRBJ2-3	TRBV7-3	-	CASSLIAGVGVTDTQYF	TGTGCCAGCAGCTTAATCGCAGGGGTGGGAGTGACAGATACGCAGTATTTT
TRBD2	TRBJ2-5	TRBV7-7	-	CASSLVGEGETQYF	TGTGCTAGCAGCTTAGTCGGGGAGGGAGAGACCCAGTACTTC
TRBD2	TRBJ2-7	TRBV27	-	CASSFSGRSRYEQYF	TGTGCCAGCAGTTTTAGCGGGAGGAGTCGATACGAGCAGTACTTC
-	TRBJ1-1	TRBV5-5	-	CASSLWQAPRMDTEAFF	TGTGCCAGCAGCTTGTGGCAGGCACCCCGGATGGACACTGAAGCTTTCTTT
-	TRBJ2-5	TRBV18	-	CASSDGETQYF	TGTGCCAGCTCAGACGGGGAGACCCAGTACTTC
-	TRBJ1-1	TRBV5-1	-	CASSPGSWANTEAFF	TGCGCCAGCAGCCCCGGATCCTGGGCGAACACTGAAGCTTTCTTT
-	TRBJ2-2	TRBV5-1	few	CASSLVLAANTGELFF	TGCGCCAGCAGCTTGGTGTTAGCGGCGAACACCGGGGAGCTGTTTTTT
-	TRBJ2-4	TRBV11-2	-	CASSLGHIQYF	TGTGCCAGCAGCTTAGGGCACATTCAGTACTTC
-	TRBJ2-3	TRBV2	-	CASSEAYDFYSYTDTQYF	TGTGCCAGCAGTGAAGCATACGATTTCTATTCCTACACAGATACGCAGTATTTT
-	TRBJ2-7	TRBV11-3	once	CASSPIEADYYEQYF	TGTGCCAGCAGCCCCATAGAAGCGGACTACTACGAGCAGTACTTC
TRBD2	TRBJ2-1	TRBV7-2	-	CASSSGGNEQFF	TGTGCCAGCAGCTCGGGGGGGAATGAGCAGTTCTTC
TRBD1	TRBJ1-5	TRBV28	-	CASSSEDRGRQPQHF	TGTGCCAGCAGTTCCGAGGACAGGGGGCGTCAGCCCCAGCATTTT
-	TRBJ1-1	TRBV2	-	CASRYRDRTNTEAFF	TGTGCCAGCAGGTACAGAGACAGGACGAACACTGAAGCTTTCTTT
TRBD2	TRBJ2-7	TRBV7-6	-	CASSRTGGAGGYEQYF	TGTGCCAGCAGCCGAACGGGGGGGGCCGGAGGGTACGAGCAGTACTTC
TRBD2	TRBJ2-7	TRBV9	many	CASSVVSGGSSEQYF	TGTGCCAGCAGCGTAGTTAGTGGCGGGAGTTCCGAGCAGTACTTC
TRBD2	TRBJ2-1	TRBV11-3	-	CASSLDRTSGRPGDNEQFF	TGTGCCAGCAGCTTAGACCGGACTAGCGGAAGACCCGGGGACAATGAGCAGTTCTTC
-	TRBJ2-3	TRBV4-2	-	CASSQAFRGDDTQYF	TGTGCCAGCAGCCAAGCGTTCAGGGGCGACGATACGCAGTATTTT
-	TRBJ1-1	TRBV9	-	CASSEYRETGEAFF	TGTGCCAGCAGCGAATACAGGGAAACGGGTGAAGCTTTCTTT
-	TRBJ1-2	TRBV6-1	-	CASSQGGGYGYTF	TGTGCCAGCAGCCAAGGGGGGGGCTATGGCTACACCTTC
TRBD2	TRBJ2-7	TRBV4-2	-	CASSQEGSGGHYEQYF	TGTGCCAGCAGCCAAGAAGGAAGCGGGGGCCACTACGAGCAGTACTTC
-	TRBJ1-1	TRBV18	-	CASSPPGVRNTEAFF	TGTGCCAGCTCACCACCCGGGGTCCGGAACACTGAAGCTTTCTTT
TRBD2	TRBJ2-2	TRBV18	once	CASSPLREGRSIAGELFF	TGTGCCAGCTCACCCTTGCGGGAGGGCCGGTCGATCGCCGGGGAGCTGTTTTTT
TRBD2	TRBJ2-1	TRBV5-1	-	CASRQRLAGYNEQFF	TGCGCCAGCAGGCAAAGACTAGCGGGGTACAATGAGCAGTTCTTC
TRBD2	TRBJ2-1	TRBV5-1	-	CASSQRLAGINEQFF	TGCGCCAGCAGCCAAAGACTAGCGGGAATAAATGAGCAGTTCTTC
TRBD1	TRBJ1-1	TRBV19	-	CARPMEGANTEAFF	TGTGCCAGGCCGATGGAGGGGGCCAACACTGAAGCTTTCTTT
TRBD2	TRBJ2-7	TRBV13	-	CASSSGIAGSFYEQYF	TGTGCCAGCAGCTCTGGCATAGCGGGAAGTTTCTACGAGCAGTACTTC
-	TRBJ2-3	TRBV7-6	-	CASSLQTLPTDTQYF	TGTGCCAGCAGCTTACAGACACTCCCCACAGATACGCAGTATTTT
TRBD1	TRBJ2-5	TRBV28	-	CASSLLTGTGVGETQYF	TGTGCCAGCAGCCTCTTGACCGGGACAGGGGTCGGAGAGACCCAGTACTTC
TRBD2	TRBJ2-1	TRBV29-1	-	CSVEGLAGTPGSYNEQFF	TGCAGCGTTGAAGGGCTAGCGGGAACCCCGGGCTCCTACAATGAGCAGTTCTTC
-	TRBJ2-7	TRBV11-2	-	CASSLDSGRGTYEQYF	TGTGCCAGCAGCTTAGACTCTGGGAGGGGGACCTACGAGCAGTACTTC
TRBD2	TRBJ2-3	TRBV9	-	CASSVDPGGDTDTQYF	TGTGCCAGCAGCGTAGATCCGGGAGGGGACACAGATACGCAGTATTTT
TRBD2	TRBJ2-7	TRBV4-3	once	CASSSKRGPGEQYF	TGCGCCAGCAGCTCCAAGCGGGGGCCGGGTGAGCAGTACTTC
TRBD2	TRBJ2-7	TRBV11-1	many	CASSGLAGYEQYF	TGTGCCAGCAGTGGACTAGCGGGCTACGAGCAGTACTTC
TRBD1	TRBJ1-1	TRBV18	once	CASSPGTGKNTEAFF	TGTGCCAGCTCACCAGGGACAGGGAAAAACACTGAAGCTTTCTTT
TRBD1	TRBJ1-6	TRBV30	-	CAWSLRTGVRSPLHF	TGTGCCTGGAGTCTACGGACAGGGGTTCGATCACCCCTCCACTTT
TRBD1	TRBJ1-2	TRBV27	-	CASSLIRDSANYGYTF	TGTGCCAGCAGTTTAATTAGGGACAGCGCTAACTATGGCTACACCTTC
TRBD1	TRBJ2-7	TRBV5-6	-	CASRRTGAEQYF	TGTGCCAGCAGAAGGACAGGGGCCGAGCAGTACTTC
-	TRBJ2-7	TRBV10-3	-	CAISEADYGSNEQYF	TGTGCCATCAGTGAGGCGGACTACGGGTCGAACGAGCAGTACTTC
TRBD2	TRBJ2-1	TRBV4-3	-	CASSQEGLAGGFEQFF	TGCGCCAGCAGCCAAGAGGGACTAGCGGGAGGGTTTGAGCAGTTCTTC
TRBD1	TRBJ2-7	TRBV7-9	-	CASSLPPGQGVSYEQYF	TGTGCCAGCAGTCTCCCTCCGGGACAGGGGGTTTCCTACGAGCAGTACTTC
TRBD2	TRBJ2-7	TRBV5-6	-	CASSRVGLAEVYEQYF	TGTGCCAGCAGCCGAGTGGGACTAGCAGAAGTCTACGAGCAGTACTTC
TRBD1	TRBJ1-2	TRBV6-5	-	CASSRDSANYGYTF	TGTGCCAGCAGTAGGGACAGTGCTAACTATGGCTACACCTTC
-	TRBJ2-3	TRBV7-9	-	CASSSTSQADTQYF	TGTGCCAGCAGCTCGACGAGTCAGGCAGATACGCAGTATTTT
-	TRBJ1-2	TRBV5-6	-	CASSNLLGQDSYGYTF	TGTGCCAGCAGCAATTTATTAGGACAAGATTCCTATGGCTACACCTTC
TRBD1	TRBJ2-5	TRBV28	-	CASNRLRDRQETQYF	TGTGCCAGCAATAGACTCCGGGACAGACAAGAGACCCAGTACTTC
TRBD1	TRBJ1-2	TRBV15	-	CATSRDLDRRGYTF	TGTGCCACCAGCAGAGATTTGGACAGGAGAGGCTACACCTTC
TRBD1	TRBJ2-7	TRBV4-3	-	CASSATRTGPGLEQYF	TGCGCCAGCAGCGCCACCCGGACAGGGCCTGGGCTCGAGCAGTACTTC